This record looks at one TCR beta chain sequence and its context. Its antigen specificity is not known. Base-call qualities are not available, and no considerably larger clone is one nucleotide away. The cohort consisted of approximately 670 healthy bone marrow donors. All cohort members were sampled while nominally healthy, although unrecorded immune exposures were likely present. The donor tested CMV seronegative and was one of the 352 seronegative cohort members. A peripheral blood sample was collected from each donor, and TCR beta sequencing was performed on peripheral blood mononuclear cells. The Qiagen DNeasy Blood Extraction Kit was used to extract genomic DNA from the blood cell samples. Trimmed from V: 3 bases; trimmed from J: 6 bases; junction bases lacking a gene match: 5. CDR1 and CDR2 are read off the germline V gene as MNHNS and SASEGT. Its CDR3 holds 16 amino acids, cysteine through phenylalanine. Only the CDR3 portion is preserved as DNA: 48 bases, with reading frame beginning at the first base.

These data belong to a study of cytomegalovirus exposure and HLA in healthy donors (dated by TCRdb to 2015 to 2018). Background for the entire study: An earlier analysis of several hundred of the donors reported 250 to 350 Gb of sequence data and roughly 100 million unique TCR beta sequences from about 180 million T cells. Approximately 330 gigabases of sequencing data and approximately 91 million unique TCR sequences made up an early release that covered several hundred HLA-typed donors. Among the roughly 390 genotyped donors, around 79% belonged to the genetic ancestry cluster associated with self-reported Caucasian donors. The study aimed to test whether cataloging public T cell receptors could reveal signatures of past pathogen exposure. Using immunosequencing, the study profiled T cell repertoires from 640 or so subjects and related those repertoires to cytomegalovirus serostatus. Along with the roughly 670-subject first cohort, a separate validation cohort of over 90 different subjects was used. To predict cytomegalovirus infection status, the study combined high-throughput TCR immunosequencing, statistical association of individual TCRs with disease status, and machine learning. A later analysis re-analyzed previously published TCR beta repertoires from 666 donors and added high-resolution HLA genotyping to study TCR occurrence patterns. Rather than using new phenotypic data, the later analysis identified candidate immune exposures from TCR beta sequences and from how often those sequences occurred across donors. An earlier analysis of several hundred of the donors used high-throughput TCR beta sequencing to judge whether each TCR beta V gene segment behaved as functional or pseudogenic. Alongside the repertoire data, information on donor age, sex, ethnicity and CMV serostatus was compiled. A later genetic analysis took genome-wide SNP genotypes for about three fifths of the roughly 700 donors and used that subset as a discovery cohort. Every discovery cohort repertoire had been produced on one sequencing platform. HLA typing included class I and class II loci at four-digit resolution. Typing coverage differed by locus: A, B, C, DRB1 and DQB1 were typed in roughly 620-630 donors, DQA1 in roughly 510, DPA1 in 600 to 610, and DPB1 in roughly 470. Because of strong linkage in the cohort, roughly five DR-DQ haplotypes were treated as single units for association and clustering. On average, around 200,000 unique TCR beta nucleotide sequences were sequenced per donor among roughly 430 genotyped donors of the cohort, with roughly a sixth of those sequences being non-productive. General findings and caveats noted by the study authors: A later analysis found that TCR association rates varied across HLA loci, with DRB1 alleles showing the most associated TCRs and HLA-C alleles the fewest. In both the original and validation cohorts, the classifier was reported to diagnose cytomegalovirus status with high specificity and sensitivity. Because HLA typing was missing for some donors at each locus, association tests included only the typed subset. In an earlier analysis of under 600 of the donors, most TCR beta V segments were observed in productive rearrangements about 87% or about 30% of the time, broadly matching IMGT annotations. Several of the top co-occurrence clusters appeared to be linked to parvovirus B19, influenza, CMV and Epstein-Barr virus, according to a later analysis. Presence/absence analyses assumed roughly uniform sequencing depth across donors, an assumption that may not hold. In a later analysis, HLA-associated TCR beta chains were found to be more clonally expanded and to have lower generation probabilities than equally common non-associated chains. Around 16 rarely observed V segments, including chromosome 9 orphons, were excluded from the earlier analysis of some 590 of the donors because counts were too low. The cohort was sequenced for TCR beta chains only, and without alpha or paired-chain data the features that could be detected were limited. A cluster of highly shared sequence variants was judged likely to represent a technical artifact of the sequencing pipeline. In the study, roughly 160 TCR beta chains were listed as associated with cytomegalovirus. Correlated functional status among segregating V segments might be attributable to linkage disequilibrium, but an unknown experimental factor could not be ruled out. A few of the identified cytomegalovirus-associated TCR beta chains were confirmed in vitro to be specific for cytomegalovirus antigens. Some IMGT-functional V segments, including TRBV6-2 and TRBV6-3, could not be told apart with the 87-base-pair reads, so those segments were excluded. A later analysis associated 15,000 or so TCR beta sequences with specific HLA alleles at a false discovery rate of 0.05. A further reported finding was that TCR beta sequences accurately predicted the HLA-A and HLA-B alleles for most subjects in the first cohort. V-gene and J-gene trimming of TCR beta chains was associated with a missense DCLRE1C variant in a later genetic analysis, and the association was replicated in an independent cohort. According to a later genetic analysis, donors in an Asian-associated ancestry cluster had fewer N-insertions in productive TCRs than the approximately 630-donor mean. It was suggested by the authors that the approach could potentially be generalized to other disease states and immunological phenotypes. According to a later analysis, most CMV-associated TCR beta chains appeared to be HLA-restricted, and the HLA associations seemed to be driven largely by CMV exposure. Most TCR sequences were observed very rarely across donors, whereas some public TCRs were present in many individuals. When HLA alleles, especially DR and DQ, strongly co-occurred, TCR associations were difficult to assign to individual alleles. CMV serostatus was the only immune exposure information available for the cohort.

Libraries were built with the immunoSEQ multiplex PCR assay. For the multiplex PCR, a mixture combining 60 forward primers for TCR Vbeta segments and 13 reverse primers for TCR Jbeta segments was used. The CDR3 region of rearranged TCR beta genes was amplified from genomic DNA with a multiplex PCR assay. The Illumina HiSeq System was used to sequence the amplified TCR beta libraries as 87-base-pair reads. The published analysis was carried out like this. In a later analysis, tens of millions of unique TCR beta chains were counted across the approximately 670 repertoires, and about 10 million of these chains were shared by at least two donors. Raw reads were error-corrected and collapsed into unique sequences with a nearest-neighbor algorithm that merged closely related sequences to remove PCR and sequencing errors. To assign V, D and J gene segments, CDR3 sequences were aligned to IMGT reference sequences. For a sequence to be retained, at least a six-nucleotide match to both a V gene segment and a J gene segment was required. Rearrangements were classified as productive when the CDR3 lacked stop codons and remained in frame with V and J, and all other rearrangements were classified as non-productive. Following IMGT convention, CDR3 was defined as the stretch from the second conserved V-encoded cysteine to the conserved J-encoded phenylalanine. The earlier analysis of around 640 of the donors excluded sequences that lacked an unambiguous match to a single V gene segment. In an earlier analysis of a few hundred of the donors, V segments were called functional above 56.7% productive rearrangements and were called segregating when the between-donor standard deviation exceeded 5%. A statistical classification framework was developed to diagnose cytomegalovirus status using the catalog of TCR beta chain sequences. A later analysis assigned V and J genes by comparing TCR nucleotide sequences with IMGT/GENE-DB human TR gene sequences. In a later analysis, CDR3 sequences and most-parsimonious VDJ recombination scenarios were assigned using the TCRdist pipeline. In a later analysis, each TCR beta chain was defined by its CDR3 amino acid sequence together with its V-gene family, and reads lacking a unique V-gene family were excluded. As a way to deal with suspected cross-contamination and a sequencing artifact, a later analysis dropped approximately 590 nucleotide sequences that were highly shared and had low generation probability. In a later analysis, a clonal expansion index for each public chain was calculated from normalized within-repertoire ranks of inferred template counts. In a later analysis, generation probabilities were computed using a VDJ recombination model fitted to out-of-frame rearrangements, and the results were checked against IGoR. A later analysis scored TCR-TCR, TCR-HLA and TCR-CMV co-occurrence with hypergeometric tests, applying a repertoire-size bias correction to TCR pairs. To estimate false discovery rates, a later analysis permuted the HLA or CMV assignments 20 times. In a later analysis, co-occurring TCRs were grouped using DBSCAN, with TCRdist sequence similarity added in when clustering inside HLA-allele-positive subsets. Co-occurrence clustering excluded repertoires with fewer than 30,000 or more than 120,000 public chains, plus five with anomalous nucleotide sharing. TCRdb took this table from immuneACCESS and kept in-frame rearrangements with V and J called. Such tables lack part of the clones; where checked against another copy, unresolved V genes explain under half of the gap, and the rest is unexplained. V, J and clone size derive from that table, while D and trimming were established from the DNA sequence. In all, the sample holds about 37,000 clones, and 70% to 85% of those were seen once. The ten most abundant clones make up less than 7% of the sample.

The origin of this receptor is a man aged 30 to 39 in good health and CMV-seronegative. The rearrangement combines TRBV6-1 with TRBJ1-6, with TRBD1 identical over 10 junction bases. Sequenced input: PBMCs. The nucleotides read TGTGCCAGCAGTGACGACAGGGGGCTATCTAATTCACCCCTCCACTTT. Its translation is CASSDDRGLSNSPLHF.